Each of the 15 T cell receptor beta chains below was sequenced from the same sample in a study of vaccination and CD4 T cells after COVID-19. The Oncomine TCR Beta short-read assay sequenced DNA from cultured CD4+ T cells. In TCRdb, the PCR reads were re-called with MiXCR into one record per CDR3 protein. Of about 19,000 distinct CDR3 sequences listed, approximately 70% are singletons. Treatment indicated: roughly ten-day PBMC culture with coronavirus spike peptide pools or control peptides (ViraFEST assay). Antigens of these TCRs are unknown. Sequencing used CD4+ T cells from blood, cultured in vitro. These receptors originate from a human donor who had recovered from COVID-19.

The chain couples TRBV20-1 to TRBJ2-5; D perhaps matches TRBD1 (5 bases). The CDR3 is 15 residues long. The V gene lost 1 base and the J gene lost 4 bases, with 16 bases spanning the gap. The germline V gene encodes CDR1 DFQATT and CDR2 SNEGSKA (reference sequence). The CDR3 sequence is CSARGQGGSSETQYF. CDR3 coding DNA: TGCAGTGCTAGAGGCCAGGGCGGATCCTCAGAGACCCAGTACTTC.

The rearrangement links TRBV19 to TRBJ2-5, with TRBD1 matching 8 bases. This CDR3 comprises 14 residues. The V segment lost 5 bases and the J segment 1 base; nucleotides outside the gene matches: 3. CDR1 is LNHDA, CDR2 SQIVND, per germline (reference sequence). The CDR3 region is CASSRQGRQETQYF. CDR3 nucleotide sequence: TGTGCCAGTAGTCGACAGGGGCGCCAAGAGACCCAGTACTTC.

The table lists this clonotype with a few counts. This chain joins TRBV24-1 and TRBJ1-5; TRBD1 matches 8 bases. The CDR3 has 16 amino acids. CDR1 and CDR2 from the germline V gene are KGHDR and SFDVKD. V was pared by 3 bases and J by 5 bases, with 8 bases of the junction left unmatched. The chain's CDR3 is CATSDRGTGRDQPQHF. As DNA, the CDR3 is TGTGCCACCAGTGATAGGGGGACAGGTCGGGATCAGCCCCAGCATTTT.

This clonotype was detected only a few times. This rearrangement joins TRBV12-3 or TRBV12-4 to TRBJ2-2; TRBD1 matches at 8 bases. V dropped 6 bases and J dropped 5; count of bases not matched to a gene: 11. The CDR3 covers 16 residues. The CDR3 here is CASRRGQGIVTGELFF. CDR3 nucleotides: TGTGCCAGCAGACGAGGACAGGGTATAGTTACCGGGGAGCTGTTTTTT.

A few counts support this clonotype. The chain combines TRBV6-1 with TRBJ2-2; 10 nucleotides agree with TRBD1. Per germline, CDR1 MNHNS and CDR2 SASEGT. The trim removed 4 bases at V and 3 bases at J, leaving 2 bases unmatched. CDR3 length: 15 amino acids. Here the CDR3 reads CASSVDRGYTGELFF. The DNA of the CDR3 is TGTGCCAGCAGTGTGGACAGGGGGTACACCGGGGAGCTGTTTTTT.

The chain is built from TRBV20-1 and TRBJ2-5, with 12 nucleotides matching TRBD2. The CDR3 length is 14 residues. Looked up from germline, CDR1 is DFQATT and CDR2 is SNEGSKA (reference sequence). The ends lost 5 bases at V and 5 bases at J; junction bases unmatched: 6. The chain's CDR3 is CSALTSGRRETQYF. The CDR3, as DNA: TGCAGTGCTTTGACTAGCGGGAGAAGGGAGACCCAGTACTTC.

The CDR3 sequence: CSVVTGTGGPYEQYF. The CDR3 DNA reads TGCAGCGTTGTAACCGGGACAGGGGGCCCGTACGAGCAGTACTTC. The chain uses TRBV29-1 and TRBJ2-7, with 12 bases fitting TRBD1. The CDR3 is 15 amino acids. Germline trimming cut 4 bases from V and 4 bases from J; bases unmatched to any gene: 8. CDR1 is SQVTM, CDR2 ANQGSEA, per germline.

The chain combines TRBV10-1 with TRBJ1-1; D not resolved. Trimming removed 10 bases from V and 1 base from J, with 1 base in between. The CDR3 length is 9 residues. CDR1 and CDR2 (germline): WNHNN, SYGVQD (reference sequence). DNA of the CDR3: TGCGCCACGAACACTGAAGCTTTCTTT. The encoded protein is CATNTEAFF.

The J gene is TRBJ2-7, the V gene TRBV27, with D hard to call. This CDR3 has 13 residues. Germline V lookup: CDR1 MNHEY, CDR2 SMNVEV (reference sequence). Deletions cut 7 bases from V and 2 bases from J, with 12 bases between. The CDR3 nucleotides are TGTGCCAGCACCGGGCCCCCCACCTACGAGCAGTACTTC. Translating gives CASTGPPTYEQYF.

This clonotype showed up just a few times. This chain uses TRBV7-6 with TRBJ2-1; TRBD2 aligns across 9 bases. There are 17 residues in the CDR3. J gave up 4 bases and V 6 bases, and 13 bases lay outside the gene matches. The V gene's germline CDR1 is SGHVS and CDR2 FNYEAQ. The CDR3 DNA follows: TGTGCCAGCAGTTCACCCTATAGCGGGAGTCGGTACAATGAGCAGTTCTTC. Its translation is CASSSPYSGSRYNEQFF.

This clonotype was seen a handful of times. This sequence joins TRBV20-1 and TRBJ2-1; D gene uncertain. Germline V gene data show CDR1 as DFQATT and CDR2 as SNEGSKA (reference sequence). The V gene lost 4 bases and the J gene lost 7 bases, with 14 bases spanning the gap. The CDR3 extends over 13 amino acids. The chain's CDR3 is CSAIKEQWNEQFF. The CDR3 coding sequence is TGCAGTGCTATTAAGGAGCAGTGGAATGAGCAGTTCTTC.

The chain carries TRBV7-9 and TRBJ1-2; D is possibly TRBD1 (6 bases). The CDR3 covers 15 residues. Per the germline V gene, CDR1 is SEHNR and CDR2 is FQNEAQ (reference sequence). Trimming removed 5 bases at V and 5 bases at J, with 18 bases between. The DNA for the CDR3 is TGTGCCAGCAGCCCTCTAGGGGGGGCGGAATATGGCTACACCTTC. Amino acid sequence: CASSPLGGAEYGYTF. The variable domain in full, with the rest retrieved from reference TRBV7-9 and TRBJ1-2, is DTGVSQNPRHKITKRGQNVTFRCDPISEHNRLYWYRQTLGQGPEFLTYFQNEAQLEKSRLLSDRFSAERPKGSFSTLEIQRTEQGDSAMYLCASSPLGGAEYGYTFGSGTRLTVV.

This clonotype was observed a handful of times. The genes are TRBV27 and TRBJ1-5, with D perhaps TRBD1 (5 bases). This CDR3 has 12 residues. The V gene lost 6 bases and the J gene lost 6 bases, with 9 bases spanning the gap. Per the germline V gene, CDR1 is MNHEY and CDR2 is SMNVEV (reference sequence). In DNA form, the CDR3 reads TGTGCCAGCAGGGGGCCAGGTCAGCCCCAGCATTTT. Protein: CASRGPGQPQHF.

The CDR3 region is CASSSRTVNTEAFF. CDR3 coding DNA: TGTGCCAGTAGTTCACGGACGGTGAACACTGAAGCTTTCTTT. V gene TRBV19 combines with J gene TRBJ1-1; D gene unclear. The CDR3 covers 14 residues. The V end lost 5 bases, the J end lost 0 bases, and 10 bases lay between the germline ends. Germline CDR1 reads LNHDA; CDR2 reads SQIVND (reference sequence).

This clonotype has more than one count but fewer than ten. The V gene is TRBV7-2, the J gene TRBJ2-7; D gene uncertain. The CDR3 has 14 residues. Germline-derived CDR1 and CDR2 are SGHTA and FQGNSA. V was cut by 4 bases and J by 0 bases, with 10 bases left in between. CDR3 loop: CASSSGHSSYEQYF. The CDR3 DNA reads as TGTGCCAGCAGCTCTGGGCATAGCTCCTACGAGCAGTACTTC.